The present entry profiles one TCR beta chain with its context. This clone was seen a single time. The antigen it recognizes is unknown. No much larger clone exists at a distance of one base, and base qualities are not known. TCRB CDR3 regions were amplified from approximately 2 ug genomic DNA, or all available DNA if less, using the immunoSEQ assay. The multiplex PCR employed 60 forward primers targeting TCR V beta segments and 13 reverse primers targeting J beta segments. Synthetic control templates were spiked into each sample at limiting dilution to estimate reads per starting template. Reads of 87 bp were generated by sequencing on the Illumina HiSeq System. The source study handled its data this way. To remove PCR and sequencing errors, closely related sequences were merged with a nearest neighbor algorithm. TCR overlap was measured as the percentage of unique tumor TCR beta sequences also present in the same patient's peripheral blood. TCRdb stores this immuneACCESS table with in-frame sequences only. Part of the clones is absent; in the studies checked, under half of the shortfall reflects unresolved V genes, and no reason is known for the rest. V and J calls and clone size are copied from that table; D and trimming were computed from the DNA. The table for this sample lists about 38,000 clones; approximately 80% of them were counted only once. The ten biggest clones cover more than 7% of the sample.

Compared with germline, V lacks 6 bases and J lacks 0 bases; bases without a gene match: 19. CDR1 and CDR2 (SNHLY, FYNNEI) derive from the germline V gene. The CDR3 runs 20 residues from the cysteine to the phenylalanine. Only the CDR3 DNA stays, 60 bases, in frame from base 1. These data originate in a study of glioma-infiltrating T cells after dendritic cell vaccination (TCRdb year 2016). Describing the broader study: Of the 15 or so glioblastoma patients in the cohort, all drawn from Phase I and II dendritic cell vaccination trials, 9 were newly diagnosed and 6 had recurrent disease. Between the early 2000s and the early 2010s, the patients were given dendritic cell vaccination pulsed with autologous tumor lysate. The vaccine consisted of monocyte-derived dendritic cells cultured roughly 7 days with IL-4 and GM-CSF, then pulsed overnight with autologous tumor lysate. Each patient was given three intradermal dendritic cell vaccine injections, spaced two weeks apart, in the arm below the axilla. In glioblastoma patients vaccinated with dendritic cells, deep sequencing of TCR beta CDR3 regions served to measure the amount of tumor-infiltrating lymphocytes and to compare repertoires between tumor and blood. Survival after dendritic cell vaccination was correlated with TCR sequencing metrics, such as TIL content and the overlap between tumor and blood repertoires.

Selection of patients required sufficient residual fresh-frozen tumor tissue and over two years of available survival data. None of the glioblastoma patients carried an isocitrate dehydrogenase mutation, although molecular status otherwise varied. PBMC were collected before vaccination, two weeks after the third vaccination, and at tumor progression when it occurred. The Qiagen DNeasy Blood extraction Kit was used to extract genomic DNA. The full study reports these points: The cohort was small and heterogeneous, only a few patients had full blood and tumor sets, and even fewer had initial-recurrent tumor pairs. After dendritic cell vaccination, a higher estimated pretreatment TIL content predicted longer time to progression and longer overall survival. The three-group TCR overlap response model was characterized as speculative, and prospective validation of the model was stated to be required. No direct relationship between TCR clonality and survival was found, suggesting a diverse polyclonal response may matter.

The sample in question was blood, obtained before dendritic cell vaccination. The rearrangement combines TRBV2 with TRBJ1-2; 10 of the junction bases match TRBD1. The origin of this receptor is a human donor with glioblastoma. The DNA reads TGTGCCAGCAGCTCGGGACAGGGGTTCGAGTCGAGCTTTTCTAACTATGGCTACACCTTC. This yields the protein CASSSGQGFESSFSNYGYTF. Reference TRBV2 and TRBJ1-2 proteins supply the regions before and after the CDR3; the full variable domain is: EPEVTQTPSHQVTQMGQEVILRCVPISNHLYFYWYRQILGQKVEFLVSFYNNEISEKSEIFDDQFSVERPDGSNFTLKIRSTKLEDSAMYFCASSSGQGFESSFSNYGYTFGSGTRLTVV.